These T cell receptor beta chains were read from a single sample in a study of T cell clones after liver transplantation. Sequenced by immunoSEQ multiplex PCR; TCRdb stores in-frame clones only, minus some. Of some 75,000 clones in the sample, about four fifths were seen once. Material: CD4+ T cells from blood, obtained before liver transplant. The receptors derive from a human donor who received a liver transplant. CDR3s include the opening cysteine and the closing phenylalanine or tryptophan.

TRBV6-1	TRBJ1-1	CASSDQPNTEAFF
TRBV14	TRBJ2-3	CASSPDRDTDTQYF
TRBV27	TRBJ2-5	CASSPGDSQETQYF
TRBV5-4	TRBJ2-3	CASSSKTGGPTDTQYF
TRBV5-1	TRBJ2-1	CASSLIRESTTYNEQFF
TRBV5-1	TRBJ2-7	CASSLAGTQPYYEQYF
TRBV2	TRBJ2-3	CASSRDITDTQYF
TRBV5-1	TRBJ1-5	CASSPGMDQPQHF
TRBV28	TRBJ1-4	CASGGSVTGSNEKLFF
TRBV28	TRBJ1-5	CASSFRAGDGPQHF
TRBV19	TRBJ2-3	CASSMRQGTDTQYF
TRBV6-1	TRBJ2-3	CASSGGLPDTQYF
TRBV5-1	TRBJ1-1	CASNPGRLNTEAFF
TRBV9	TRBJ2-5	CASSIGQLQETQYF
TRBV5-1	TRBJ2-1	CASSLHLTGLAGDEQFF
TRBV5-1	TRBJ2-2	CASSLQTSGVTGELFF
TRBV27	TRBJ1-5	CASSFRGQVNQPQHF
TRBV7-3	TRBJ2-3	CASSVTGATDTQYF
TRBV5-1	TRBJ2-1	CASSLGQYNEQFF
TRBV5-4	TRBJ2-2	CASSADRAVTGELFF
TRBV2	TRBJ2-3	CASSLLAGGSDTQYF
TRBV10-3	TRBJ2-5	CAISGQGGETQYF
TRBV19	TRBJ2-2	CASSFRDSVAGELFF
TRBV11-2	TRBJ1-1	CASSPRTVGVSDTEAFF
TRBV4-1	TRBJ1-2	CASSPLGRGDYGYTF
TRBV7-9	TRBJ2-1	CASSLSYNEQFF
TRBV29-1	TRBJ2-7	CSALTLYEQYF
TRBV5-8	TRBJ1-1	CASSLDDRDTEAFF
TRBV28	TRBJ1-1	CASSLIGTENTEAFF
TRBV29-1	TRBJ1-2	CSFLGPGDYTF
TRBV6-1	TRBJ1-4	CAIKTGHNEKLFF
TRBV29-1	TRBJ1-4	CSAKRAANEKLFF
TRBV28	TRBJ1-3	CASREQGLGYSSGNTIYF
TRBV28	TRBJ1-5	CAIQTDRPAEQPQHF
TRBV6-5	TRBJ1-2	CASSHNVGEYGYTF
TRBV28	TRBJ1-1	CASSLLQGAGTEAFF
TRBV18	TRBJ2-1	CASSPPGAGGDEQFF
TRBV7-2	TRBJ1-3	CASSLRNTIYF